This T cell receptor (beta chain) was identified in a study of control samples from healthy donors and cancer patients. Here immunoSEQ multiplex PCR was the method, and the copy in TCRdb shows in-frame clones only, minus some. In the table there are just under 80,000 clones, 70% to 90% of which are singletons. Material for sequencing was PBMCs. This clonotype was sampled from a woman aged 55-75 years with head and neck cancer.

The chain's CDR3 is CASSLQGEGQPQHF. In DNA form, the CDR3 reads TGTGCCAGCAGCTTGCAGGGGGAGGGTCAGCCCCAGCATTTT. The gene calls are TRBV5-4 and TRBJ1-5; 7 nucleotides agree with TRBD1. CDR1 is SGHNT, CDR2 YYREEE, per germline (reference sequence). This CDR3 spans 14 amino acids. V gave up 1 base and J gave up 6 bases; unmatched junction bases: 4. Filled out from reference TRBV5-4 and TRBJ1-5, the complete variable domain reads ETGVTQSPTHLIKTRGQQVTLRCSSQSGHNTVSWYQQALGQGPQFIFQYYREEENGRGNFPPRFSGLQFPNYSSELNVNALELDDSALYLCASSLQGEGQPQHFGDGTRLSIL.